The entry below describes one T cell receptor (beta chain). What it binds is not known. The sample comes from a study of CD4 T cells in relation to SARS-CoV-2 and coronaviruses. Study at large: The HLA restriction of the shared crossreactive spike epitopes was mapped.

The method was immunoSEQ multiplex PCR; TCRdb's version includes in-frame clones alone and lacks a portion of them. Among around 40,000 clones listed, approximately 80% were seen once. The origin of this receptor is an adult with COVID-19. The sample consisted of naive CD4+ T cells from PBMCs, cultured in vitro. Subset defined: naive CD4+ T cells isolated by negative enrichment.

In DNA, the CDR3 is TGTGCCAGCAAATTTGGGTGGGAGGTGGGAGATACGCAGTATTTT. It encodes CASKFGWEVGDTQYF. V gene TRBV6-5 combines with J gene TRBJ2-3; TRBD2 is a possible D gene (6 bases). CDR1 is MNHEY, CDR2 SVGAGI, per germline. The V end lost 7 bases, the J end lost 5 bases, and 19 bases lay between the germline ends. The CDR3 spans 15 residues.